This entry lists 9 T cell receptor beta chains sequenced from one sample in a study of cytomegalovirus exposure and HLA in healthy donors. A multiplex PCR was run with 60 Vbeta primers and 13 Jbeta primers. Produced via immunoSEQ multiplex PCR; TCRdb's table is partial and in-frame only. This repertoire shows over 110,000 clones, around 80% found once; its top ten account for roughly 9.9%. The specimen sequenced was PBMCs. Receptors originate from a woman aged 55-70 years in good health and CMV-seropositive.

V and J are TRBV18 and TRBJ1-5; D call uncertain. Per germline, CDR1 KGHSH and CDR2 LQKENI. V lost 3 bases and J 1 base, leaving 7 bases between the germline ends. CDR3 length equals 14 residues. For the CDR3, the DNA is TGTGCCAGCTCACCCGGTTCAAGCAATCAGCCCCAGCATTTT. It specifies CASSPGSSNQPQHF.

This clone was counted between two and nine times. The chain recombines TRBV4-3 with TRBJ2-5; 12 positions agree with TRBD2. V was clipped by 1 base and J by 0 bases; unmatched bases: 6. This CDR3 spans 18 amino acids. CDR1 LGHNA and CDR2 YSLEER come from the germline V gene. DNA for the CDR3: TGCGCCAGCAGCCAAGGGGCTAGCGGGAGGGGGAACCAAGAGACCCAGTACTTC. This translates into CASSQGASGRGNQETQYF.

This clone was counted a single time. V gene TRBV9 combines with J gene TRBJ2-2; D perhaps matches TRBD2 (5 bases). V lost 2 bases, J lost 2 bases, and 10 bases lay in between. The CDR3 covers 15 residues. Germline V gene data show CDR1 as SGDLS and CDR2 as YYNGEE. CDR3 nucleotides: TGTGCCAGCAGCGTCGAGCGGCGAAACACCGGGGAGCTGTTTTTT. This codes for CASSVERRNTGELFF.

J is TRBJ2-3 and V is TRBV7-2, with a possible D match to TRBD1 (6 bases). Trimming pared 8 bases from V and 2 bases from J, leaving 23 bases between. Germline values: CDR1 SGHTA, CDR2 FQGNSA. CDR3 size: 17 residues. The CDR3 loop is CASVMGQGTRLTDTQYF. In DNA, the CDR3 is TGTGCCAGCGTTATGGGTCAGGGGACGCGCCTCACAGATACGCAGTATTTT.

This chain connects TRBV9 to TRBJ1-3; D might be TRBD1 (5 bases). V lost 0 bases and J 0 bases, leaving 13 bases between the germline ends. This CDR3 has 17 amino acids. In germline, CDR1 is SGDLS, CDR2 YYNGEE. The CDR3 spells CASSVGLLGGSGNTIYF. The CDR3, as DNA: TGTGCCAGCAGCGTAGGCTTGTTGGGGGGCTCTGGAAACACCATATATTTT.

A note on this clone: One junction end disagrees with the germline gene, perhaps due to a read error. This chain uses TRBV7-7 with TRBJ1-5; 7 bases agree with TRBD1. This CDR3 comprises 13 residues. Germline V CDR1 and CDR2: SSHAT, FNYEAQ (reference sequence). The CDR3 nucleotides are TGTGCTAGCAGCCTTGACAGGGAACAGCCCCAGCATTTT. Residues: CASSLDREQPQHF. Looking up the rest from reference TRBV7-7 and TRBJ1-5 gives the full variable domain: GAGVSQSPRYKVTKRGQDVTLRCDPISSHATLYWYQQALGQGPEFLTYFNYEAQPDKSGLPSDRFSAERPEGSISTLTIQRTEQRDSAMYRCASSLDREQPQHFGDGTRLSIL.

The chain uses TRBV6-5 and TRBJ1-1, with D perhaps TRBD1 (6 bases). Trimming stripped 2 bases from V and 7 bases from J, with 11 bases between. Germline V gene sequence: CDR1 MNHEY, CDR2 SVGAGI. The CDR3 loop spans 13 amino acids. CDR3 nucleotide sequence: TGTGCCAGCAGTTACGGAGGGGGGGGTGAAGCTTTCTTT. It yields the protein CASSYGGGGEAFF.

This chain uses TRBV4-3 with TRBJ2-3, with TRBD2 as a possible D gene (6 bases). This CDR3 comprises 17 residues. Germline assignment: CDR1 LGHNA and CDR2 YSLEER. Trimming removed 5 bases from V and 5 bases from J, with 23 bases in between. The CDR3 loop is CASSFLPFPGREDTQYF. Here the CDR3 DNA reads TGCGCCAGCAGCTTTCTGCCGTTTCCAGGGCGGGAAGATACGCAGTATTTT.

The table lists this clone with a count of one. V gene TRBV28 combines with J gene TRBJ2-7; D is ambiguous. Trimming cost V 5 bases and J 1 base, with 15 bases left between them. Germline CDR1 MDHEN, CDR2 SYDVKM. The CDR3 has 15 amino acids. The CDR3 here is CASSASAHGSYEQYF. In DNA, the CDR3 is TGTGCCAGCAGTGCAAGCGCACATGGGTCCTACGAGCAGTACTTC.